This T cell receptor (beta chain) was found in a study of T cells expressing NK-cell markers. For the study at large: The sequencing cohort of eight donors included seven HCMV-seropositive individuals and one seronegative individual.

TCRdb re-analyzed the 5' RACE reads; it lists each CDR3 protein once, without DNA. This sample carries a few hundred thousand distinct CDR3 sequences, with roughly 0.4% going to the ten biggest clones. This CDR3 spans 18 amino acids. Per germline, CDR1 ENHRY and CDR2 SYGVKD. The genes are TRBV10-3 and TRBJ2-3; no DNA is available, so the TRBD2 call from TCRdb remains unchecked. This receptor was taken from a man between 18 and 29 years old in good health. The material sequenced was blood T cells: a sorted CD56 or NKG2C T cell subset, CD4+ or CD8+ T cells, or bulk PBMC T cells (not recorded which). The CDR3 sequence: CATEQRPLAGAGTDTQYF.